These 25 T cell receptor beta chains originate from one sample sequenced in a study of sequential checkpoint blockade in melanoma. The treatment denotes: randomized to nivolumab then ipilimumab (arm A) or the reverse (arm B). The table came from immunoSEQ multiplex PCR; TCRdb's copy has only in-frame clones and leaves some out. The sample has about 18,000 clones; around 76% are singletons. This specimen consisted of CD8+ T cells sorted from blood (inferred from file names), obtained from a patient given nivolumab and ipilimumab in sequence. Receptors originate from a human donor with melanoma.

The CDR3 here is CASSTNGRTSRWYEQFF. CDR3 DNA sequence: TGTGCCAGCAGTACAAATGGCAGGACTAGTCGCTGGTACGAGCAGTTCTTC. The chain employs TRBV27 and TRBJ2-1; 7 positions agree with TRBD2. The CDR3 has 17 residues. CDR1 and CDR2 from the germline V gene are MNHEY and SMNVEV (reference sequence). J gave up 10 bases and V 5 bases, and 20 bases lay outside the gene matches.

This clone was seen a few times. The chain uses TRBV27 and TRBJ2-5; the match to TRBD1 covers 7 bases. The germline V gene encodes CDR1 MNHEY and CDR2 SMNVEV (reference sequence). The CDR3 has 15 amino acids. Trimming cost V 6 bases and J 0 bases; bases outside gene matches: 7. The CDR3 nucleotides read TGTGCCAGCAGGCGGCTGACAGGGTACCAAGAGACCCAGTACTTC. Translated: CASRRLTGYQETQYF.

The CDR3 here is CASSPGTAEQYF. CDR3 coding DNA: TGTGCCAGCAGCCCGGGGACAGCCGAGCAGTACTTC. The rearrangement uses TRBV27 and TRBJ2-7; 7 bases align to TRBD1. The CDR3 is 12 residues long. CDR1 MNHEY and CDR2 SMNVEV come from the germline V gene (reference sequence). J gave up 6 bases and V 6 bases, and 5 bases lay outside the gene matches.

The rearrangement links TRBV2 to TRBJ2-2; 7 nucleotides match TRBD1. The trim removed 8 bases at V and 2 bases at J, leaving 8 bases unmatched. Germline V gene data show CDR1 as SNHLY and CDR2 as FYNNEI. The CDR3 extends over 15 amino acids. The chain's CDR3 is CASPRDRSNTGELFF. CDR3 sequence (DNA): TGTGCCAGCCCTAGGGACAGAAGTAACACCGGGGAGCTGTTTTTT. Full variable domain (missing parts from reference TRBV2 and TRBJ2-2): EPEVTQTPSHQVTQMGQEVILRCVPISNHLYFYWYRQILGQKVEFLVSFYNNEISEKSEIFDDQFSVERPDGSNFTLKIRSTKLEDSAMYFCASPRDRSNTGELFFGEGSRLTVL.

V gene TRBV19 combines with J gene TRBJ1-1, with a tentative D call TRBD1 (5 bases). The CDR3 loop spans 13 amino acids. Germline V lookup: CDR1 LNHDA, CDR2 SQIVND (reference sequence). The V and J ends lost 6 bases and 11 bases respectively, with 19 bases between them. The CDR3 loop reads CASRASSVRGAFF. DNA for the CDR3: TGTGCCAGTAGGGCCTCCTCGGTTCGGGGGGCTTTCTTT.

The chain recombines TRBV6-5 with TRBJ1-4; 10 positions match TRBD1. This CDR3 is built from 15 residues. Trimming took 6 bases from V and 6 from J; bases not matched to a gene: 7. The V gene's germline CDR1 is MNHEY and CDR2 SVGAGI. The CDR3 loop is CASRAPTGGHEKLFF. CDR3 bases: TGTGCCAGCAGGGCCCCGACAGGGGGCCATGAAAAACTGTTTTTT.

The CDR3 DNA sequence: TGTGCCACCAGCTACTATGGGACCGGGGAGCTGTTTTTT. It encodes CATSYYGTGELFF. The chain recombines TRBV15 with TRBJ2-2, with D hard to call. Trimming removed 5 bases at V and 5 bases at J, with 9 bases between. The CDR3 has 13 amino acids. Germline CDR1 reads LNHNV; CDR2 reads YYDKDF (reference sequence).

This chain uses TRBV7-9 with TRBJ2-1, with D possibly matching TRBD2 (6 bases). The CDR3 sequence is 12 residues long. Germline-derived CDR1 and CDR2 are SEHNR and FQNEAQ (reference sequence). In DNA, the CDR3 is TGTGCGCTACCGGGAGTTTGGAATGAGCAGTTCTTC. It codes for CALPGVWNEQFF.

The V gene is TRBV4-1, the J gene TRBJ2-7, with D perhaps TRBD1 (6 bases). V was cut by 4 bases and J by 3 bases, with 16 bases left in between. CDR1 and CDR2 (germline): MGHRA, YSYEKL. The length of the CDR3 is 15 residues. CDR3 nucleotides: TGCGCCAGCAGCCTCGGAAACACAGGGAACTACGAGCAGTACTTC. Its translation is CASSLGNTGNYEQYF.

CDR3 bases: TGTGCTAGTGTCCAGGGTGGCAATCAGCCCCAGCATTTT. This gives the protein CASVQGGNQPQHF. This chain links TRBV12-5 with TRBJ1-5; possible D gene TRBD1, 5 bases. The CDR3 covers 13 residues. The V gene lost 7 bases and the J gene lost 2 bases, with 9 bases spanning the gap. The germline gives CDR1 LGHNT, CDR2 FRNRAP.

The chain recombines TRBV30 with TRBJ2-3, with 9 bases identical to TRBD2. V was clipped by 2 bases and J by 0 bases; unmatched bases: 3. Germline V gives CDR1 GTSNPN, CDR2 SVGIG (reference sequence). The CDR3 spans 15 residues. CDR3 sequence: CAWSLTSGSTDTQYF. DNA of the CDR3: TGTGCCTGGAGTTTAACTAGCGGGAGCACAGATACGCAGTATTTT.

The chain uses TRBV12-5 and TRBJ1-5; no firm D call. V gave up 6 bases and J gave up 0 bases, with 9 bases separating them. The germline gives CDR1 LGHNT, CDR2 FRNRAP. The CDR3 consists of 14 residues. The CDR3 sequence is CASGLTVSNQPQHF. CDR3 DNA sequence: TGTGCTAGTGGCTTGACGGTTAGCAATCAGCCCCAGCATTTT.

The CDR3 nucleotides read TGTGCCAGCAGCTCTAATTACGGAGCGATGCAGTACTTC. Protein sequence: CASSSNYGAMQYF. The rearrangement uses TRBV7-6 and TRBJ2-7; no clear D. The CDR3 extends over 13 amino acids. Germline CDR1 reads SGHVS; CDR2 reads FNYEAQ. Trimming pared 4 bases from V and 9 bases from J, leaving 16 bases between.

DNA for the CDR3: TGCGCCAGCAGTAGCACAGGGGGGAGAGATACGCAGTATTTT. Protein: CASSSTGGRDTQYF. The chain recombines TRBV10-1 with TRBJ2-3, with 8 bases lining up with TRBD1. Germline V gene sequence: CDR1 WNHNN, CDR2 SYGVQD (reference sequence). With V trimmed by 5 bases and J by 5 bases, 6 bases remained unmatched. This CDR3 has 14 amino acids.

The chain couples TRBV10-3 to TRBJ1-2; possibly TRBD1 for D (6 bases). The CDR3 has 16 amino acids. The V gene's germline CDR1 is ENHRY and CDR2 SYGVKD. Between the trimmed V and J ends, which lost 4 bases and 8 bases, there was a span of 23 bases. The CDR3 sequence: CAISAANPGHNQGYTF. CDR3 sequence (DNA): TGTGCCATCAGTGCGGCGAATCCGGGACACAACCAGGGCTACACCTTC.

Notes on this clone: Other DNA variants within this sample encode the same CDR3. This rearrangement joins TRBV27 to TRBJ2-7; weak D call: TRBD2 (7 bases). The CDR3 loop spans 14 amino acids. Trimming removed 2 bases at V and 2 bases at J, with 10 bases between. CDR1 is MNHEY, CDR2 SMNVEV, per germline (reference sequence). This CDR3 is CASSLAGAAYEQYF. The CDR3 DNA reads TGTGCCAGCAGTTTAGCGGGGGCGGCCTACGAGCAGTACTTC.

The chain carries TRBV4-3 and TRBJ1-4, with a possible D match to TRBD1 (5 bases). Trimming cost V 3 bases and J 0 bases, with 8 bases left between them. Per the germline V gene, CDR1 is LGHNA and CDR2 is YSLEER. The CDR3 runs to 15 residues. In DNA form, the CDR3 reads TGCGCCAGCAGCCAGGACAAGACAACTAATGAAAAACTGTTTTTT. Its protein product is CASSQDKTTNEKLFF.

The chain links TRBV21-1 to TRBJ1-2; the table's TRBD1 call for D was not verified on the DNA. TRBV21-1 is flagged as a pseudogene. The CDR3 sequence is 13 residues long. As DNA, the CDR3 is TGTGCCAGCAGCAAGGAAAACAGGGATTTGTACACCTTC. Residues: CASSKENRDLYTF.

The chain links TRBV7-9 to TRBJ1-4, with 9 nucleotides matching TRBD1. The V gene's germline CDR1 is SEHNR and CDR2 FQNEAQ (reference sequence). The ends lost 3 bases at V and 4 bases at J; junction bases unmatched: 9. The CDR3 loop spans 17 amino acids. CDR3 protein: CASSFPGQGGGNEKLFF. The CDR3 DNA is TGTGCCAGCAGCTTTCCGGGACAGGGTGGTGGTAATGAAAAACTGTTTTTT.

The V and J genes are TRBV30 and TRBJ2-7, with D perhaps TRBD2 (6 bases). CDR1 and CDR2 (germline): GTSNPN, SVGIG (reference sequence). This CDR3 is built from 13 residues. The CDR3 region has the DNA TGTGCACTAAACGGGGGAACGGTCTACGAGCAGTACTTC. This translates into CALNGGTVYEQYF.

The chain uses TRBV30 and TRBJ1-1; D uncertain. The CDR3 is 13 residues long. CDR1 is GTSNPN and CDR2 is SVGIG in the germline V gene (reference sequence). V lost 1 base to trimming and J lost 1 base, with 7 bases between them. CDR3 residues: CAWSAPGNTEAFF. CDR3 DNA: TGTGCCTGGAGTGCACCGGGGAACACTGAAGCTTTCTTT.

By share of the sample, this clone is medium-sized. The J gene is TRBJ2-1, the V gene TRBV6-4; TRBD2 agrees at 9 bases. The length of the CDR3 is 15 residues. With V trimmed by 6 bases and J by 8 bases, 11 bases remained unmatched. CDR1 MRHNA and CDR2 SNTAGT come from the germline V gene. The CDR3 region is CASSSVSAGGDEQFF. The DNA for the CDR3 is TGTGCCAGCAGCTCGGTTTCGGCGGGAGGGGATGAGCAGTTCTTC.

This clone was detected only once. The V gene is TRBV15, the J gene TRBJ2-2; unclear D gene. The CDR3 contains 15 residues. Trimming stripped 0 bases from V and 2 bases from J, with 7 bases between. Germline assignment: CDR1 LNHNV and CDR2 YYDKDF (reference sequence). This chain's CDR3 is CATSREQSNTGELFF. CDR3 coding DNA: TGTGCCACCAGCAGAGAGCAGTCCAACACCGGGGAGCTGTTTTTT.

This clone was seen just once. The V and J genes are TRBV5-1 and TRBJ2-7; D gene uncertain. The CDR3 extends over 15 amino acids. V dropped 0 bases and J dropped 3 bases, with 13 bases sitting between them. Germline CDR1 SGHRS, CDR2 YFSETQ. CDR3 DNA: TGCGCCAGCAGCTTGGAACCTAATCGAAACTACGAGCAGTACTTC. The encoded protein is CASSLEPNRNYEQYF.

The CDR3 DNA reads as TGTGCCAGCAGTCTCGAAGCGGGGGGGCCCGGAGATACGCAGTATTTT. This codes for CASSLEAGGPGDTQYF. V is TRBV6-4 and J is TRBJ2-3, with 10 bases identical to TRBD2. The germline gives CDR1 MRHNA, CDR2 SNTAGT. This CDR3 contains 16 residues. Unmatched junction bases numbered 10, after V lost 5 bases and J lost 5 bases.